The text below deals with one T cell receptor (beta chain). The specificity of this receptor is unknown. Base qualities are not at hand, and no much larger clone is one base apart. The sample belongs to a study of blood T cell repertoires in COVID-19 (dated by TCRdb to the early 2020s). With regard to the full study: Samples from collaborators originated in the United States, Italy and Spain and spanned both the acute and convalescent phases of COVID-19. The material from the prospective study consisted of cDNA or gDNA derived from T cells, B-cell-depleted T cells, or PBMCs. Deeply sampled blood TCRbeta repertoires from subjects exposed to, actively infected with, or recovered from COVID-19 were included in the dataset. The repertoires were released in a freely available public database intended as a resource for research on the immune response to SARS-CoV-2. The samples were drawn from two sources: the first 160 participants of the ongoing ImmuneRACE study, and 1,254 subjects contributed by 6 global collaborators. The sample metadata nearly always contained a de-identified subject ID, COVID-19 status, age in years and sex. Where available, HLA class I and class II types were taken from metadata supplied by the sample provider and were not determined by assay-based typing.

Each collaborating institution followed its own protocols to collect whole blood in K2EDTA tubes. For TCRbeta analysis, collaborator samples were shipped as frozen whole blood, as isolated PBMCs, or as DNA extracted from either sample type. CDR1 LGHNT and CDR2 FRNRAP were looked up in the germline V gene. Spanning cysteine to phenylalanine, the CDR3 consists of 14 amino acids. Only the CDR3 portion is preserved as DNA: 42 bases, with reading frame beginning at the first base. V ends up 1 base short and J 3 bases short, with an unmatched junction base count of 2. Overall study outcomes, separate from this receptor: How much clinical and demographic metadata was included differed by source and by participant, and the metadata was provided uncurated.

The immunoSEQ Assay, a bias-controlled multiplex PCR, was used to amplify TCRbeta CDR3 regions from genomic DNA. Regarding the original processing steps: Nucleated cell counts per sample were estimated from amplification of reference gene primers within the assay. Sequence reads were collapsed and filtered to measure the absolute abundance of every unique TCRbeta CDR3 rearrangement. Productive Simpson clonality was computed per sample as the square root of Simpson's diversity index over productive rearrangements. TCRdb carries this immuneACCESS record with in-frame sequences only. Its versions omit some clonotypes, under half of them owing to an unresolved V gene in the studies checked, with the rest unexplained. The DNA gave D and trimming, while V, J and clone size come from that table. The sample table holds around 140,000 clones, of which 75% to 90% were seen once. Of the sample, 18% falls within the top ten clones.

Sequencing was done on a sample of peripheral blood. The sequence is built from TRBV12-5 and TRBJ2-5, and 7 bases in between align with TRBD2. This sequence originates from a man aged 50 or older with active or convalescent COVID-19. The DNA is TGTGCTAGTGGTTTGGGGGCGGGAGAAGAGACCCAGTACTTC. It is translated as CASGLGAGEETQYF.